These 5 T cell receptor beta chains originate from one sample sequenced in a study of post-analysis software for immune sequencing data. Study-wide results and limits: TRBV5-6, TRBV5-1 and TRBV20-1 belonged to a set of roughly five TRBV segments that were more frequent in patients than controls.

Presence of unique molecular identifiers characterized the TCR beta cDNA libraries. MiXCR was run by TCRdb on the PCR reads, yielding one entry per CDR3 protein. Counted here are about 820,000 distinct CDR3 sequences, about 57% occurring once; the ten biggest clones make up about 4.5%. These TCRs are of unknown antigen specificity. The sequencing sample was made of blood. These receptor sequences come from a girl aged 5-17 years with multiple sclerosis.

This rearrangement joins TRBV2 to TRBJ2-1, with a tentative D call TRBD1 (5 bases). Trimming pared 1 base from V and 0 bases from J, leaving 19 bases between. The CDR3 has 19 residues. CDR1 SNHLY and CDR2 FYNNEI come from the germline V gene. The CDR3 coding sequence is TGTGCCAGCAGTGAAGAGGGAAAGGGGTGGCGGAGCTCCTACAATGAGCAGTTCTTC. This codes for CASSEEGKGWRSSYNEQFF.

The chain is built from TRBV3-1 and TRBJ1-2; D may be TRBD1 (5 bases). This CDR3 has 13 residues. Germline V gene sequence: CDR1 LGHDT, CDR2 YNNKEL (reference sequence). V dropped 3 bases and J dropped 3 bases, with 8 bases sitting between them. CDR3 bases: TGTGCCAGCAGCCACAGGGCAGACTATGGCTACACCTTC. This gives the protein CASSHRADYGYTF.

The chain employs TRBV6-5 and TRBJ1-2; tentatively, D is TRBD1 (5 bases). Per the germline V gene, CDR1 is MNHEY and CDR2 is SVGAGI. The ends were cut back, 0 bases at V and 2 bases at J, with 10 bases in the middle. The CDR3 length is 15 residues. CDR3 sequence (DNA): TGTGCCAGCAGTTACTCGAGGGGCTCGAACTATGGCTACACCTTC. It specifies CASSYSRGSNYGYTF.

This clonotype was counted only a few times. The chain links TRBV6-5 to TRBJ2-7, with 12 bases fitting TRBD1. Germline V gene sequence: CDR1 MNHEY, CDR2 SVGAGI. V shed 2 bases, J shed 6 bases, and the junction held 8 bases outside the gene matches. This CDR3 is built from 16 residues. The CDR3 DNA reads TGTGCCAGCAGTTACGAGCGGGGACAGGGGGCTGGCGAGCAGTACTTC. This encodes CASSYERGQGAGEQYF.

This chain joins TRBV29-1 and TRBJ1-1; no clear D. CDR3 length: 11 residues. With 3 bases removed from V and 4 bases from J, the gap between germline ends came to 6 bases. The germline V gene has CDR1 SQVTM and CDR2 ANQGSEA. The CDR3 DNA sequence: TGCAGCGTTGAGGGTAGCACTGAAGCTTTCTTT. This translates into CSVEGSTEAFF.